The 4 T cell receptor beta chains in this list originate from one sample, sequenced in a study of identical twins. MiXCR, applied by TCRdb to the 5' RACE reads, yields one record per CDR3 protein. The table lists roughly 720,000 distinct CDR3 sequences, around a sixth of them singletons. The sample also formed part of further work on T cells expressing NK-cell markers.

Sequencing was carried out using PBMCs. Receptor source: a young woman in good health.

The chain is built from TRBV10-3 and TRBJ2-3; D call uncertain. Per the germline V gene, CDR1 is ENHRY and CDR2 is SYGVKD. There are 12 residues in the CDR3. The V end was cut by 2 bases, the J end by 5 bases, with 5 bases between. The CDR3, as DNA: TGTGCCATCAGTGAGGGAAGAGATACGCAGTATTTT. Protein sequence: CAISEGRDTQYF.

This clonotype has a handful of counts. J is TRBJ1-2 and V is TRBV12-3 or TRBV12-4, with TRBD1 as a possible D gene (6 bases). The CDR3 loop spans 15 amino acids. Trimming stripped 6 bases from V and 2 bases from J, with 16 bases between. CDR3 amino acids: CASRRSGQPNYGYTF. The CDR3 nucleotides read TGTGCCAGCAGGCGTAGCGGACAGCCAAACTATGGCTACACCTTC.

The rearrangement links TRBV3-1 to TRBJ2-7, with D unresolved. CDR3 length: 12 residues. Per the germline V gene, CDR1 is LGHDT and CDR2 is YNNKEL (reference sequence). V was clipped by 1 base and J by 6 bases, with 7 bases between them. The CDR3 reads CASSQGFREQYF. In nucleotides, the CDR3 is TGTGCCAGCAGCCAAGGATTCCGCGAGCAGTACTTC.

This chain's CDR3 is CASIPDSGGYYEQYF. CDR3 nucleotide sequence: TGTGCCAGCATCCCGGATAGCGGGGGGTACTACGAGCAGTACTTC. The chain has TRBV7-8 and TRBJ2-7; 10 bases are a match to TRBD2. Trimming cost V 7 bases and J 3 bases; bases outside gene matches: 9. Per germline, CDR1 SGHVS and CDR2 FQNEAQ. This CDR3 contains 15 residues.